This T cell receptor beta chain came from a study of breast tumors, draining lymph nodes, adjacent tissues. Study-level findings and limits: Data fit most tumor T cells coming from lymph node, expanding in tumor. Tumors had less TCR diversity than lymph nodes, more than nontumor tissue. Tumor T cell lymph node origin was a supported hypothesis, not proven.

Axillary draining lymph nodes of breast cancer patients supplied the node samples. The V end was cut by 1 base, the J end by 4 bases, with 5 bases between. Germline V CDR1 and CDR2: SGHTS, YDEGEE. The CDR3 spans 12 residues. TCRdb re-called the multiplex PCR reads with MiXCR, one entry per CDR3 protein. Of 65,000 to 80,000 distinct CDR3 sequences detected, roughly a fifth appear once; the ten largest clones hold about 2.4%. In this sample, this clonotype turned up many times. Antigen specificity is unknown. The sample consisted of axillary lymph node tissue. The sequence was obtained from a female donor with breast cancer. Some clones in this sample may be carry-over from other donors' samples. The chain carries TRBV5-8 and TRBJ2-5; D is unresolved. CDR3 bases: TGTGCCAGCAGCTTGAATCGAGAGACCCAGTACTTC. It encodes CASSLNRETQYF.